The 23 T cell receptor beta chains below were found in one sample sequenced in a study of T cell responses to AZD1222 COVID-19 vaccine. TCRdb's table, derived via immunoSEQ multiplex PCR, lists solely in-frame clones and lacks some. This sample has approximately 120,000 clones, with about 89% found just once. Specimen: peripheral blood, collected on day 0 of AZD1222 vaccination. The receptors originated from an adult in good health.

The V and J genes are TRBV18 and TRBJ1-1; no clear D gene. Germline lookup yields CDR1 KGHSH and CDR2 LQKENI. The CDR3 has 14 amino acids. V gave up 2 bases and J gave up 1 base, with 8 bases separating them. The CDR3 sequence: CASSPGVENTEAFF. CDR3 DNA: TGTGCCAGCTCACCAGGGGTAGAGAACACTGAAGCTTTCTTT.

The rearrangement uses TRBV27 and TRBJ2-7; maybe TRBD2 (6 bases). Between the trimmed V and J ends, which lost 5 bases and 1 base, there was a span of 15 bases. CDR3 length equals 15 residues. Germline CDR1 reads MNHEY; CDR2 reads SMNVEV (reference sequence). CDR3 coding DNA: TGTGCCAGCAGTCCGGGGGACGCCACGTCCTACGAGCAGTACTTC. Translation gives CASSPGDATSYEQYF.

The chain combines TRBV18 with TRBJ2-1; a weak D match, TRBD1 (5 bases). The CDR3 sequence is 13 residues long. The germline gives CDR1 KGHSH, CDR2 LQKENI. Trimming removed 2 bases from V and 8 bases from J, with 10 bases in between. The CDR3 sequence is CASSPSQGDEQFF. The CDR3 DNA is TGTGCCAGCTCACCAAGCCAAGGGGATGAGCAGTTCTTC.

The J gene is TRBJ1-3, the V gene TRBV6-5; D gene ambiguous. V lost 10 bases, J lost 0 bases, and 10 bases lay in between. This CDR3 has 13 residues. CDR1 is MNHEY, CDR2 SVGAGI, per germline. The chain's CDR3 is CATRWASGNTIYF. DNA for the CDR3: TGTGCCACCAGGTGGGCCTCTGGAAACACCATATATTTT.

The J gene is TRBJ1-4, the V gene TRBV7-9, with 8 bases that match TRBD1. The CDR3 length is 13 residues. CDR1 is SEHNR and CDR2 is FQNEAQ in the germline V gene (reference sequence). Trimming at V came to 4 bases and at J to 10 bases, leaving 5 bases not matched to a gene. The DNA of the CDR3 is TGTGCCAGCAGCTCCAGAGGACAGGGAAAACTGTTTTTT. Residues: CASSSRGQGKLFF.

The chain couples TRBV5-1 to TRBJ1-2; D not resolved. The CDR3 has 13 amino acids. With 1 base removed from V and 1 base from J, the gap between germline ends came to 5 bases. The germline gives CDR1 SGHRS, CDR2 YFSETQ. The CDR3 DNA sequence: TGCGCCAGCAGCTTGAGCTATAACTATGGCTACACCTTC. Amino acids: CASSLSYNYGYTF.

V and J are TRBV5-1 and TRBJ1-1, with TRBD1 matching 9 bases. Per germline, CDR1 SGHRS and CDR2 YFSETQ. The J segment lost 1 base and the V segment lost 4 bases, leaving 5 bases of the junction unmatched. The CDR3 consists of 15 residues. As DNA, the CDR3 is TGCGCCAGCAGCGAGGGACAGGGAAAGAACACTGAAGCTTTCTTT. It yields the protein CASSEGQGKNTEAFF.

The chain recombines TRBV27 with TRBJ1-5; D might be TRBD1 (6 bases). Looked up from germline, CDR1 is MNHEY and CDR2 is SMNVEV (reference sequence). There are 15 residues in the CDR3. The V and J ends lost 0 bases and 5 bases respectively, with 11 bases between them. The CDR3 protein is CASSLSGAVYQPQHF. The CDR3 DNA sequence: TGTGCCAGCAGTTTATCGGGGGCGGTTTATCAGCCCCAGCATTTT.

This chain links TRBV19 with TRBJ2-3, with 8 nucleotides matching TRBD1. V lost 3 bases and J lost 0; bases outside the gene matches: 11. The V gene's germline CDR1 is LNHDA and CDR2 SQIVND (reference sequence). This CDR3 has 18 residues. For the CDR3, the DNA is TGTGCCAGTAGTATCGGCAGGGGGCGTGGAGGGAGCACAGATACGCAGTATTTT. Translating it yields CASSIGRGRGGSTDTQYF.

The V call is TRBV6-4, the J call TRBJ1-2, with 8 bases that match TRBD1. Germline V gives CDR1 MRHNA, CDR2 SNTAGT. CDR3 length equals 13 residues. Trimming cost V 6 bases and J 5 bases; bases outside gene matches: 5. CDR3 region: CASSPRTGYGYTF. CDR3 nucleotides: TGTGCCAGCAGCCCCCGGACAGGGTATGGCTACACCTTC.

The V gene is TRBV27, the J gene TRBJ2-2; 11 nucleotides align to TRBD1. With 3 bases clipped from V and 6 bases from J, the junction kept 9 bases outside the gene matches. The CDR3 sequence is 17 residues long. Germline lookup yields CDR1 MNHEY and CDR2 SMNVEV (reference sequence). CDR3 sequence: CASSLDRGRILAGELFF. The CDR3 nucleotides are TGTGCCAGCAGTTTGGACAGGGGGCGAATTCTTGCCGGGGAGCTGTTTTTT.

The chain links TRBV19 to TRBJ1-1; 10 bases are a match to TRBD1. The CDR3 is 14 residues long. The germline CDR1 and CDR2 sequences are LNHDA and SQIVND (reference sequence). Unmatched junction bases numbered 1, after V lost 4 bases and J lost 2 bases. The CDR3: CASSRQGANTEAFF. CDR3 DNA: TGTGCCAGTAGTAGACAGGGGGCCAACACTGAAGCTTTCTTT.

The genes are TRBV3-1 (or the pseudogene TRBV3-2) and TRBJ1-2, with D possibly being TRBD1 (6 bases). CDR1 and CDR2 from the germline V gene are LGHDT and YNNKEL (reference sequence). The CDR3 length is 16 residues. V lost 1 base and J 5 bases, leaving 17 bases between the germline ends. Here the CDR3 reads CASSQGGDRRSYGYTF. CDR3 sequence (DNA): TGTGCCAGCAGCCAAGGGGGAGACAGGCGGTCGTATGGCTACACCTTC.

The V call is TRBV19, the J call TRBJ1-5; D unresolved. Germline CDR1 reads LNHDA; CDR2 reads SQIVND (reference sequence). Trimming pared 4 bases from V and 4 bases from J, leaving 5 bases between. The CDR3 loop spans 12 amino acids. The CDR3 region has the DNA TGTGCCAGTAGTACAGCGAATCAGCCCCAGCATTTT. Translated: CASSTANQPQHF.

V usage is TRBV10-3 and J usage is TRBJ2-1; 10 nucleotides match TRBD1. CDR1 and CDR2 from the germline V gene are ENHRY and SYGVKD. The CDR3 runs 13 residues. The V gene end was trimmed by 6 bases and the J gene end by 9 bases; junction bases not matched to a gene: 5. This CDR3 reads CAISPTGGGEQFF. DNA of the CDR3: TGTGCCATCAGCCCGACAGGGGGCGGTGAGCAGTTCTTC.

CDR3 residues: CASSEGGGRETQYF. The CDR3 DNA reads as TGTGCCAGTAGCGAGGGAGGGGGCCGGGAGACCCAGTACTTC. The chain carries TRBV19 and TRBJ2-5, with D perhaps given as TRBD1 or TRBD2 (7 bases each). Germline-derived CDR1 and CDR2 are LNHDA and SQIVND (reference sequence). V was clipped by 6 bases and J by 5 bases, with 16 bases between them. This CDR3 spans 14 amino acids. Supplemented by reference TRBV19 and TRBJ2-5, the full variable domain reads DGGITQSPKYLFRKEGQNVTLSCEQNLNHDAMYWYRQDPGQGLRLIYYSQIVNDFQKGDIAEGYSVSREKKESFPLTVTSAQKNPTAFYLCASSEGGGRETQYFGPGTRLLVL.

This clone was observed a single time. The chain recombines TRBV12-3 or TRBV12-4 with TRBJ1-4; D is ambiguous. The CDR3 has 12 residues. Between the trimmed V and J ends, which lost 8 bases and 5 bases, there was a span of 9 bases. DNA of the CDR3: TGTGCCAGCGGACCGGGAAATGAAAAACTGTTTTTT. Translation gives CASGPGNEKLFF.

The rearrangement joins TRBV27 to TRBJ1-5; D uncertain. The CDR3 spans 15 residues. V was trimmed by 6 bases and J by 1 base, leaving 13 bases between them. The germline gives CDR1 MNHEY, CDR2 SMNVEV (reference sequence). CDR3 DNA sequence: TGTGCCAGCAGCTCCCGTATGGGCAGCAATCAGCCCCAGCATTTT. Protein product: CASSSRMGSNQPQHF.

The chain has TRBV30 and TRBJ2-7, with D tentatively TRBD1 (5 bases). Trimming removed 2 bases at V and 2 bases at J, with 16 bases between. Germline V gives CDR1 GTSNPN, CDR2 SVGIG (reference sequence). CDR3 length: 15 amino acids. Here the CDR3 DNA reads TGTGCCTGGAGTATTCGACAGCCCAGGACCTACGAGCAGTACTTC. It codes for CAWSIRQPRTYEQYF. The variable domain in full, with the rest retrieved from reference TRBV30 and TRBJ2-7, is SQTIHQWPATLVQPVGSPLSLECTVEGTSNPNLYWYRQAAGRGLQLLFYSVGIGQISSEVPQNLSASRPQDRQFILSSKKLLLSDSGFYLCAWSIRQPRTYEQYFGPGTRLTVT.

The chain carries TRBV12-3 or TRBV12-4 and TRBJ1-5; unclear D gene. This CDR3 contains 13 residues. The V end lost 1 base, the J end lost 11 bases, and 12 bases lay between the germline ends. In DNA form, the CDR3 reads TGTGCCAGCAGTTTAGGCCGCCAAAGGGCCCAGCATTTT. Its protein product is CASSLGRQRAQHF.

The V gene is TRBV15, the J gene TRBJ1-2, with D possibly matching TRBD1 (5 bases). This CDR3 is built from 16 residues. The V end was cut by 4 bases, the J end by 7 bases, with 22 bases between. Germline CDR1 is LNHNV and CDR2 is YYDKDF (reference sequence). CDR3 in amino acids: CATSTGLGRSRGGYTF. The CDR3 bases are TGTGCCACCAGCACGGGACTCGGCAGGTCCAGAGGTGGCTACACCTTC. The complete variable domain, with remaining parts taken from reference TRBV15 and TRBJ1-2, reads DAMVIQNPRYQVTQFGKPVTLSCSQTLNHNVMYWYQQKSSQAPKLLFHYYDKDFNNEADTPDNFQSRRPNTSFCFLDIRSPGLGDTAMYLCATSTGLGRSRGGYTFGSGTRLTVV.

The J gene is TRBJ1-3, the V gene TRBV18; D remains ambiguous. V shed 4 bases and J shed 0 bases, with 13 bases lying between them. The germline gives CDR1 KGHSH, CDR2 LQKENI. The length of the CDR3 is 16 residues. The CDR3 loop is CASSQRTASSGNTIYF. The CDR3 DNA reads as TGTGCCAGCTCACAACGGACGGCGAGCTCTGGAAACACCATATATTTT.

This sequence joins TRBV19 and TRBJ1-5; the match to TRBD1 covers 9 bases. V gave up 7 bases and J gave up 6 bases; unmatched junction bases: 4. CDR1 and CDR2 from the germline V gene are LNHDA and SQIVND (reference sequence). The CDR3 sequence is 13 residues long. CDR3 nucleotide sequence: TGTGCCAGTACGGGACAGGGAGGTCAGCCCCAGCATTTT. This codes for CASTGQGGQPQHF.